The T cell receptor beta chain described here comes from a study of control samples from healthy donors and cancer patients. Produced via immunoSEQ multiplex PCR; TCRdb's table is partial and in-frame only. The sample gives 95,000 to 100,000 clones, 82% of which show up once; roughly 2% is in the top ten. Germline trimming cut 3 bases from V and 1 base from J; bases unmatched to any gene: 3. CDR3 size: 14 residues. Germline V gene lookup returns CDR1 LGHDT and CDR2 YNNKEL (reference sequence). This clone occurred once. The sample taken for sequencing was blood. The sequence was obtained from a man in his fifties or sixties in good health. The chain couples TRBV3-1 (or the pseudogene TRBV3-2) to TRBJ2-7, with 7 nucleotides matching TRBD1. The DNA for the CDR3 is TGTGCCAGCAGCCACTACAGGGGATCCTACGAGCAGTACTTC. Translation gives CASSHYRGSYEQYF.